This T cell receptor beta chain was documented in a study of cytomegalovirus exposure and HLA in healthy donors. Study-level points and caveats: In an earlier analysis, most TCR beta V segments were productive about 87% or about 30% of the time. Researchers reported in a later analysis that common viral pathogens appeared linked to several top clusters. Both high specificity and high sensitivity reportedly marked the classifier's diagnosis of cytomegalovirus status.

Primers: 60 Vbeta forward and 13 Jbeta reverse. The authors' processing: Unique TCR beta chains totaled some 88 million in a later count, with roughly 11 million of them shared. Generated by immunoSEQ multiplex PCR, the TCRdb table keeps only in-frame clones and is missing some. The V and J calls and the clone size are those of that table, but D and trimming were determined from the DNA. The table has over 150,000 clones, roughly 76% seen once. A note on this clone: Antigen: not known.

The TCR was taken from a male donor in good health and CMV-seronegative. Sequences were obtained from PBMCs.

CDR3: CASSRTENFNEKLFF. CDR3 nucleotide sequence: TGCGCCAGCAGCAGAACAGAGAATTTTAATGAAAAACTGTTTTTT. The chain employs TRBV5-1 and TRBJ1-4; D remains unclear. CDR3 length: 15 residues. Trimming cost V 4 bases and J 4 bases, with 14 bases left between them. Germline V CDR1 and CDR2: SGHRS, YFSETQ.